This T cell receptor beta chain was found in a study of identical twins. Overall study findings and caveats: Surplus twin overlap in beta out-of-frame sequences was less pronounced. Its conclusions, products of cross-sectional statistical analysis, did not come from following the same donors. Fewer insertions characterized abundant cord blood beta clonotypes, whereas memory repertoires showed none.

On this clonotype: Its target is not known.

The V end lost 0 bases, the J end lost 0 bases, and 11 bases lay between the germline ends. Germline V gene data show CDR1 as ENHRY and CDR2 as SYGVKD. The CDR3 is 17 residues long. A universal primer site was created by template switching, with the cDNA bearing unique molecular identifiers. TCRdb re-called the 5' RACE reads through MiXCR, storing one row per CDR3 protein. The sample holds a few hundred thousand distinct CDR3 sequences, approximately 8.3% seen once. These records were also assigned to another study, of yellow fever vaccine responses in identical twins.

The sequencing sample was made of CD8+ T cells sorted from blood. The V call is TRBV10-3, the J call TRBJ2-2; tentatively, D is TRBD2 (6 bases). The receptor comes from a woman between 18 and 30 years old in good health. Here the CDR3 DNA reads TGTGCCATCAGTGAGTCGGAGACTAGGGCGAACACCGGGGAGCTGTTTTTT. As protein: CAISESETRANTGELFF.